This T cell receptor (beta chain) is drawn from a study of blood T cell repertoires in COVID-19. Turning to the study itself: Material from acute and convalescent COVID-19 was sourced from the United States, Italy and Spain.

The assay was immunoSEQ multiplex PCR, and TCRdb's table has in-frame clones only and misses some. The data contain tens of thousands of clones, 75% to 95% of them singletons. The trim removed 5 bases at V and 6 bases at J, leaving 11 bases unmatched. Germline V lookup: CDR1 LNHDA, CDR2 SQIVND (reference sequence). The CDR3 is 15 amino acids. The TCR sequence derives from a woman between 45 and 65 years old in a cohort sampled during active COVID-19. Specimen: peripheral blood. The chain is built from TRBV19 and TRBJ2-7, with 9 bases aligning to TRBD2. The CDR3 nucleotides read TGTGCCAGTAGTGAGATAGCGGGAGCCTCGATCGAGCAGTACTTC. It specifies CASSEIAGASIEQYF.